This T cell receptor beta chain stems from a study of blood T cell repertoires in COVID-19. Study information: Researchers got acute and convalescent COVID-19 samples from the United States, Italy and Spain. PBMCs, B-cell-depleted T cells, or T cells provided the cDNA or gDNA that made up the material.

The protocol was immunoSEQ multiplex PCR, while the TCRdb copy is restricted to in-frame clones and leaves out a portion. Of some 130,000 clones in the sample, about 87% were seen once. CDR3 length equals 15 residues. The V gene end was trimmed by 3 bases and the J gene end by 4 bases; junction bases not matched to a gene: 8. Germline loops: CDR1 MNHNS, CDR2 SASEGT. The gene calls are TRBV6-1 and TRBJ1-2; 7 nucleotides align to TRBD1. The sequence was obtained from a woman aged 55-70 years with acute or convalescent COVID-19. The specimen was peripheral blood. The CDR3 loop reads CASSDTGAASYGYTF. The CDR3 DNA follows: TGTGCCAGCAGTGATACAGGGGCCGCAAGCTATGGCTACACCTTC.